This T cell receptor (beta chain) was sequenced during a study of blood T cell repertoires in COVID-19. Across the study: The United States, Italy and Spain provided the acute and convalescent COVID-19 samples. Nucleic acid was either cDNA or gDNA, and it came from T cells, B-cell-depleted T cells, or PBMCs.

Original handling: Estimated nucleated cell counts came from reference gene primer amplification. Generated by immunoSEQ multiplex PCR, the TCRdb table keeps only in-frame clones and is missing some. V and J calls and clone size come straight from that table; D and trimming were deduced from the DNA. This table holds roughly 150,000 clones, roughly 90% found once. Per the germline V gene, CDR1 is MNHNS and CDR2 is SASEGT. This CDR3 region has 12 residues. V was cut by 0 bases and J by 11 bases, with 10 bases left in between. The rearrangement joins TRBV6-1 to TRBJ1-2; D remains unclear. Sequenced: peripheral blood. This sequence originates from a man between 60 and 75 years old with acute or convalescent COVID-19. CDR3 amino acids: CASSEARRAYTF. CDR3 sequence (DNA): TGTGCCAGCAGTGAAGCGAGGAGGGCGTACACCTTC.